This T cell receptor (beta chain) originates from a study of spatial heterogeneity in lung cancer. As for the study in general: In tumor regions, TCR transcript counts tracked strongly with a T cell module score from matched bulk RNA-seq.

Notes on the study in general: It was found that expanded intratumoral alpha and beta TCR counts tracked tumor mutation counts.

This clonotype was seen many times. Its antigen is not known. The library was prepared for alpha chains; this beta chain is a stray read, so its frequency means little. Documented time point: sample taken at primary tumor resection. In each case, whole RNA from tumor, nontumor lung or frozen PBMC was sequenced unsorted. TCRdb passed the 5' RACE reads through MiXCR, listing each CDR3 protein once. The sample includes approximately 7,100 distinct CDR3 sequences, around 12% seen only once; the top ten take approximately 23%. The source was lung tumor tissue, collected at surgery. The receptor's source is a male donor with early-stage non-small cell lung cancer.

The CDR3 spells CAISPDRVGETQYF. DNA of the CDR3: TGTGCCATCAGTCCCGACAGGGTTGGAGAGACCCAGTACTTC. The V and J genes are TRBV10-3 and TRBJ2-5, with 7 positions matching TRBD1. With V trimmed by 5 bases and J by 4 bases, 7 bases remained unmatched. The CDR3 is 14 residues long. Germline V gene data show CDR1 as ENHRY and CDR2 as SYGVKD.